In this sample, the clone carrying this TCR beta chain turned up once. Its cognate antigen is unknown. The data stem from a study of shared clonotypes between healthy human individuals. Background on the study: Donor ages ranged 18 to 49 years: two women, a few men. The study's findings and limits: Non-shared clonotypes were found to have lower generation probabilities than the clonotypes that were shared by all four of the sorted-subset donors.

Only in-frame clones appear in the TCRdb table, and some are missing; sequencing was by immunoSEQ multiplex PCR. The sample shows roughly 2.5 million clones, around 94% of them seen only once. The source of this sequence is a man younger than 35 in good health. The source material was naive CD4+ T cells sorted from blood. This sample's subset: CD45RA+ positively selected.

The CDR3 sequence is CARRADRRTDTQYF. CDR3 DNA sequence: TGTGCCAGAAGGGCCGACCGCCGCACAGATACGCAGTATTTT. V is TRBV6-4 and J is TRBJ2-3; D remains ambiguous. The V end was cut by 9 bases, the J end by 1 base, with 14 bases between. Per germline, CDR1 MRHNA and CDR2 SNTAGT. CDR3 length equals 14 residues.